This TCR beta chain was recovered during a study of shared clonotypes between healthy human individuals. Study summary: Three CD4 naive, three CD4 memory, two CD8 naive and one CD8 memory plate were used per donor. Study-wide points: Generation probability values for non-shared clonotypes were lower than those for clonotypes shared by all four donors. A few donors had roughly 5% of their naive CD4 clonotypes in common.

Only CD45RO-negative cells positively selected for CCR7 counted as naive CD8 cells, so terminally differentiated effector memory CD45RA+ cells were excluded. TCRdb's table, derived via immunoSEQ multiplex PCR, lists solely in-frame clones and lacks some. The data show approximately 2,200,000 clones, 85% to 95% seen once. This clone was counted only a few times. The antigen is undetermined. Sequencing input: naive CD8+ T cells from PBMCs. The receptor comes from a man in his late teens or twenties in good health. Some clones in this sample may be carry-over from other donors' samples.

This CDR3 is CASRADLNEKLFF. The CDR3, as DNA: TGCGCCAGCAGAGCGGATTTGAATGAAAAACTGTTTTTT. The chain couples TRBV4-1 to TRBJ1-4, with D hard to call. Germline V gene data show CDR1 as MGHRA and CDR2 as YSYEKL. The V end was cut by 6 bases, the J end by 5 bases, with 10 bases between. This CDR3 is 13 amino acids long.